The rows below give T cell receptor beta chains drawn from one sample of a study of blood T cell repertoires in COVID-19. Sequencing was performed with immunoSEQ multiplex PCR; in TCRdb, only in-frame clones are kept and a portion is missing. The sample has about 270,000 clones; about 91% are singletons. The source material was peripheral blood. The receptor set was obtained from a person aged 18 to 35 with COVID-19, enrolled during active disease. CDR3s include the opening cysteine and the closing phenylalanine or tryptophan. The D gene is left open where the match is weak. The listing skips clone size in some rows; elsewhere it reads once, few, many or a size class.

j_gene	v_gene	d_gene	abundance	CDR3aa	CDR3nt
TRBJ1-1	TRBV11-2	-	-	CASSFGRGGLDDTEAFF	TGTGCCAGCAGCTTCGGCCGGGGAGGATTGGACGACACTGAAGCTTTCTTT
TRBJ1-2	TRBV3-1/TRBV3-2	TRBD1	once	CASGARGQGVFGYTF	TGTGCCAGCGGGGCAAGGGGGCAGGGGGTGTTCGGCTACACCTTC
TRBJ1-2	TRBV19	TRBD1	-	CASRNEQGAFGYTF	TGTGCCAGTAGGAACGAACAGGGGGCTTTTGGCTACACCTTC
TRBJ1-1	TRBV19	-	-	CASLLTGNTEAFF	TGTGCCAGCCTCCTAACAGGTAACACTGAAGCTTTCTTT
TRBJ2-1	TRBV9	TRBD2	-	CASSASGIGDHEQFF	TGTGCCAGCAGCGCCAGCGGGATAGGGGACCATGAGCAGTTCTTC
TRBJ2-1	TRBV4-3	TRBD2	-	CASSPGGVEQFF	TGCGCCAGCAGCCCGGGGGGGGTTGAGCAGTTCTTC
TRBJ1-4	TRBV5-1	-	-	CASSSRGTNEKLFF	TGCGCCAGCAGCTCAAGGGGTACTAATGAAAAACTGTTTTTT
TRBJ2-1	TRBV7-9	TRBD1	-	CASSSFRDRALGEQFF	TGTGCCAGCAGCTCATTCCGGGACAGGGCCCTGGGGGAGCAGTTCTTC
TRBJ2-7	TRBV19	TRBD2	-	CASSTSGSAVEQYF	TGTGCCAGTAGTACTAGCGGGAGTGCGGTCGAGCAGTACTTC
TRBJ1-5	TRBV9	-	once	CASSEAGNSNQPQHF	TGTGCCAGCAGCGAGGCCGGGAATAGCAATCAGCCCCAGCATTTT
TRBJ1-2	TRBV7-9	TRBD1	once	CASTLGTGTGYTF	TGTGCCAGCACCCTTGGGACAGGGACGGGCTACACCTTC
TRBJ1-5	TRBV9	-	-	CASSVDHSNQPQHF	TGTGCCAGCAGCGTAGATCATTCCAATCAGCCCCAGCATTTT
TRBJ2-3	TRBV14	-	-	CASSQGVTAGFTDTQYF	TGTGCCAGCAGCCAAGGGGTGACGGCGGGGTTCACAGATACGCAGTATTTT
TRBJ2-7	TRBV27	TRBD1	-	CASRPGTGYYEQYF	TGTGCCAGCAGACCCGGGACAGGGTACTACGAGCAGTACTTC
TRBJ1-1	TRBV3-1/TRBV3-2	-	-	CASSQDLTSTEAFF	TGTGCCAGCAGCCAAGATCTCACGAGCACTGAAGCTTTCTTT
TRBJ2-1	TRBV7-2	TRBD2	-	CASSLASGRAVYNEQFF	TGTGCCAGCAGCTTGGCTAGCGGGAGGGCCGTGTACAATGAGCAGTTCTTC
TRBJ2-5	TRBV19	TRBD2	-	CASSMSSGPQRTQYF	TGTGCCAGTAGTATGTCTAGCGGACCCCAACGGACCCAGTACTTC